One sample yielded the 25 T cell receptor beta chains listed below, sequenced in a study of cytomegalovirus exposure and HLA in healthy donors. The PCR contained 60 Vbeta and 13 Jbeta primers. Data came from immunoSEQ multiplex PCR; TCRdb stores just in-frame clones and leaves some out. The sample records some 150,000 clones, roughly 80% being singletons. Material for sequencing was PBMCs. The receptor set was obtained from a female donor in good health and CMV-seronegative.

The gene calls are TRBV6-6 and TRBJ2-7, with 10 nucleotides matching TRBD2. Germline-derived CDR1 and CDR2 are MNHNY and SVGAGI (reference sequence). This CDR3 contains 13 residues. The V segment lost 7 bases and the J segment 5 bases; nucleotides outside the gene matches: 5. The CDR3 sequence: CASMPSGSNEQYF. The CDR3 nucleotides are TGTGCCAGCATGCCTAGCGGGAGTAACGAGCAGTACTTC.

The chain joins TRBV6-1 to TRBJ2-3; 15 positions match TRBD2. Trimming took 2 bases from V and 5 from J; bases not matched to a gene: 5. The germline CDR1 and CDR2 sequences are MNHNS and SASEGT. This CDR3 spans 17 amino acids. The CDR3 is CASSEPGLAGGGDTQYF. The CDR3 bases are TGTGCCAGCAGTGAACCTGGACTAGCGGGAGGGGGAGATACGCAGTATTTT.

The rearrangement joins TRBV9 to TRBJ2-5, with 8 bases matching TRBD1. The J call may be incorrect, as the DNA end agrees better with TRBJ2-7. Germline V gene data show CDR1 as SGDLS and CDR2 as YYNGEE. CDR3 size: 14 residues. The CDR3 DNA follows: TGTGCCAGCAGCGTGGGACAGGCCCGATACGAGCAGTACTTC. Translation: CASSVGQARYEQYF.

The chain recombines TRBV5-1 with TRBJ1-2; no clear D. Germline V gene lookup returns CDR1 SGHRS and CDR2 YFSETQ. CDR3 length equals 14 residues. Between the trimmed V and J ends, which lost 5 bases and 3 bases, there was a span of 14 bases. The CDR3 sequence: CASRGEGQHYGYTF. CDR3 DNA: TGCGCCAGCAGGGGAGAGGGTCAGCACTATGGCTACACCTTC. Full variable domain (missing parts from reference TRBV5-1 and TRBJ1-2): KAGVTQTPRYLIKTRGQQVTLSCSPISGHRSVSWYQQTPGQGLQFLFEYFSETQRNKGNFPGRFSGRQFSNSRSEMNVSTLELGDSALYLCASRGEGQHYGYTFGSGTRLTVV.

The chain recombines TRBV9 with TRBJ2-1, with 9 positions matching TRBD2. The CDR3 extends over 15 amino acids. Germline V CDR1 and CDR2: SGDLS, YYNGEE. V shed 0 bases and J 4 bases; nucleotides not matched to a gene: 2. CDR3 region: CASSVGRGGYNEQFF. CDR3 DNA: TGTGCCAGCAGCGTAGGGCGGGGGGGTTACAATGAGCAGTTCTTC.

This chain links TRBV7-2 with TRBJ2-3, with 12 bases aligning to TRBD2. The CDR3 contains 14 residues. From germline, CDR1 is SGHTA and CDR2 FQGNSA. Unmatched junction bases numbered 3, after V lost 10 bases and J lost 1 base. The CDR3 DNA reads TGTGCCACTCGACTAGCGGGGGGCACAGATACGCAGTATTTT. Its translation: CATRLAGGTDTQYF.

This clone was seen a few times. V usage is TRBV7-3 and J usage is TRBJ2-5; possible D gene TRBD2, 6 bases. Germline loops: CDR1 SGHTA, CDR2 FQGTGA. The CDR3 is made up of 16 amino acids. V was shortened by 4 bases and J by 4 bases, with 19 bases between the two germline ends. In DNA form, the CDR3 reads TGTGCCAGCAGCTCCGGTGTGGGACTTTTGGGAGAGACCCAGTACTTC. Protein: CASSSGVGLLGETQYF. The variable domain in full, with the rest retrieved from reference TRBV7-3 and TRBJ2-5, is GAGVSQTPSNKVTEKGKYVELRCDPISGHTALYWYRQSLGQGPEFLIYFQGTGAADDSGLPNDRFFAVRPEGSVSTLKIQRTERGDSAVYLCASSSGVGLLGETQYFGPGTRLLVL.

The gene calls are TRBV28 and TRBJ1-3; 8 bases are a match to TRBD1. Germline V gives CDR1 MDHEN, CDR2 SYDVKM. After removal of 2 bases from V and 0 bases from J, the junction contained 6 bases not matched to a gene. This CDR3 contains 17 residues. CDR3 nucleotide sequence: TGTGCCAGCAGTTTAAGTGGGACAGGACGCTCTGGAAACACCATATATTTT. Translation: CASSLSGTGRSGNTIYF.

The V gene is TRBV19, the J gene TRBJ1-1, with unresolved D. The CDR3 consists of 11 residues. Germline V CDR1 and CDR2: LNHDA, SQIVND (reference sequence). Trimming pared 7 bases from V and 10 bases from J, leaving 13 bases between. CDR3 coding DNA: TGTGCCAGTATTAATTTCGGTGGAGCTTTCTTT. Amino acid sequence: CASINFGGAFF.

The rearrangement joins TRBV7-9 to TRBJ2-7; D possibly corresponds to TRBD2 (7 bases). CDR3 size: 13 residues. Between the trimmed V and J ends, which lost 3 bases and 6 bases, there was a span of 12 bases. Germline V lookup: CDR1 SEHNR, CDR2 FQNEAQ (reference sequence). The CDR3 DNA follows: TGTGCCAGCAGCTTTACGGGGGGCTTCGAGCAGTACTTC. Translation: CASSFTGGFEQYF.

This clone was seen once. The chain combines TRBV15 with TRBJ2-5; possibly TRBD2 for D (5 bases). Per germline, CDR1 LNHNV and CDR2 YYDKDF (reference sequence). The CDR3 runs 13 residues. The V and J ends lost 1 base and 4 bases respectively, with 7 bases between them. As DNA, the CDR3 is TGTGCCACCAGCAGAGTCCGGGGAGAGACCCAGTACTTC. As protein: CATSRVRGETQYF.

The gene calls are TRBV4-1 and TRBJ1-2, with D perhaps TRBD1 (5 bases). V lost 1 base and J lost 0, with 15 bases in between. CDR1 is MGHRA, CDR2 YSYEKL, per germline. The CDR3 covers 17 residues. As DNA, the CDR3 is TGCGCCAGCAGCCAAGGACAGTTTTTTTCGCCTAACTATGGCTACACCTTC. This gives the protein CASSQGQFFSPNYGYTF.

The rearrangement uses TRBV18 and TRBJ2-3, with 7 nucleotides matching TRBD1. The V gene's germline CDR1 is KGHSH and CDR2 LQKENI. Trimming took 3 bases from V and 1 from J; bases not matched to a gene: 7. This CDR3 is 16 amino acids long. This CDR3 is CASSPVKGAGTDTQYF. In DNA form, the CDR3 reads TGTGCCAGCTCACCGGTGAAGGGGGCGGGCACAGATACGCAGTATTTT.

V and J are TRBV7-2 and TRBJ1-1; D may be TRBD1 (6 bases). Germline assignment: CDR1 SGHTA and CDR2 FQGNSA. This CDR3 comprises 15 residues. V gave up 6 bases and J gave up 0 bases, with 14 bases separating them. In DNA form, the CDR3 reads TGTGCCAGCAGTTCTCAGGGGAAATTGAACACTGAAGCTTTCTTT. It translates to CASSSQGKLNTEAFF.

The chain combines TRBV5-1 with TRBJ2-4, with 7 nucleotides matching TRBD1. J gave up 3 bases and V 4 bases, and 4 bases lay outside the gene matches. Germline-derived CDR1 and CDR2 are SGHRS and YFSETQ. The CDR3 runs to 14 residues. The CDR3 DNA is TGCGCCAGCAGCCCTAGGGACAGCAAAAACATTCAGTACTTC. It encodes CASSPRDSKNIQYF.

The V and J genes are TRBV4-3 and TRBJ2-7, with D possibly matching TRBD2 (6 bases). The CDR3 covers 14 residues. From germline, CDR1 is LGHNA and CDR2 YSLEER. Trimming removed 5 bases from V and 5 bases from J, with 16 bases in between. CDR3 residues: CASSKIPAGNEQYF. CDR3 sequence (DNA): TGCGCCAGCAGCAAAATACCCGCGGGGAACGAGCAGTACTTC.

This chain links TRBV9 with TRBJ2-2; TRBD2 is a possible D gene (5 bases). V was shortened by 3 bases and J by 5 bases, with 17 bases between the two germline ends. There are 16 residues in the CDR3. Per germline, CDR1 SGDLS and CDR2 YYNGEE. The CDR3 here is CASSAPSVTGTGELFF. The CDR3 nucleotides read TGTGCCAGCAGCGCCCCTTCGGTTACGGGAACCGGGGAGCTGTTTTTT.

This clone appeared once. This chain links TRBV23-1 with TRBJ1-5; D might be TRBD1 (5 bases). TRBV23-1 is an ORF, with its function uncertain. The CDR3 is made up of 16 amino acids. V shed 6 bases and J shed 0 bases, with 15 bases lying between them. The CDR3 region is CASSLGAGCSNQPQHF. The CDR3, as DNA: TGCGCCAGCAGCCTAGGAGCAGGGTGTAGCAATCAGCCCCAGCATTTT.

The chain joins TRBV27 to TRBJ1-1, with a tentative D call TRBD1 (5 bases). Between the trimmed V and J ends, which lost 0 bases and 3 bases, there was a span of 11 bases. Germline V gives CDR1 MNHEY, CDR2 SMNVEV (reference sequence). The CDR3 is made up of 15 amino acids. The CDR3 loop is CASSLSGRGDTEAFF. DNA of the CDR3: TGTGCCAGCAGTTTATCGGGGCGGGGGGACACTGAAGCTTTCTTT.

The CDR3 DNA reads as TGTGCCAGCAGGAAAGTCTGGGACAGCATGAACACTGAAGCTTTCTTT. Translation gives CASRKVWDSMNTEAFF. J is TRBJ1-1 and V is TRBV28, with 7 bases identical to TRBD1. Trimming removed 6 bases from V and 0 bases from J; junction bases left unmatched: 10. The CDR3 contains 16 residues. The V gene's germline CDR1 is MDHEN and CDR2 SYDVKM. Full variable domain (missing parts from reference TRBV28 and TRBJ1-1): DVKVTQSSRYLVKRTGEKVFLECVQDMDHENMFWYRQDPGLGLRLIYFSYDVKMKEKGDIPEGYSVSREKKERFSLILESASTNQTSMYLCASRKVWDSMNTEAFFGQGTRLTVV.

CDR3 loop: CASSSRQFLSSGNTIYF. The CDR3 nucleotides read TGTGCCAGCAGTTCAAGACAGTTTCTAAGCTCTGGAAACACCATATATTTT. V usage is TRBV28 and J usage is TRBJ1-3, with D perhaps matching TRBD1 (5 bases). CDR1 and CDR2 (germline): MDHEN, SYDVKM. Trimming took off 4 bases at V and 0 bases at J, with 16 bases between the two ends. The CDR3 extends over 17 amino acids.

The V and J genes are TRBV5-1 and TRBJ1-2; D not resolved. The CDR3 length is 14 residues. The germline V and J ends were trimmed by 0 bases and 4 bases, with 10 bases remaining between them. CDR1 and CDR2 (germline): SGHRS, YFSETQ. For the CDR3, the DNA is TGCGCCAGCAGCTTGGAAAGCCGGGGCTATGGCTACACCTTC. It encodes CASSLESRGYGYTF. Full variable domain (rest looked up from reference TRBV5-1 and TRBJ1-2): KAGVTQTPRYLIKTRGQQVTLSCSPISGHRSVSWYQQTPGQGLQFLFEYFSETQRNKGNFPGRFSGRQFSNSRSEMNVSTLELGDSALYLCASSLESRGYGYTFGSGTRLTVV.

The rearrangement links TRBV4-1 to TRBJ1-2; the D gene is possibly TRBD1 (6 bases). The CDR3 contains 16 residues. V was pared by 2 bases and J by 1 base, with 14 bases between. Germline-derived CDR1 and CDR2 are MGHRA and YSYEKL. DNA of the CDR3: TGCGCCAGCAGCCAAAGTCAGGGGACCCGTAACTATGGCTACACCTTC. It translates to CASSQSQGTRNYGYTF.

The CDR3 region has the DNA TGTGCCAGCAGCCCACTTCAGGGGCTTGTCTACGAGCAGTACTTC. Its translation is CASSPLQGLVYEQYF. The chain recombines TRBV14 with TRBJ2-7; D is possibly TRBD1 (6 bases). The CDR3 is 15 amino acids. The germline V and J ends were trimmed by 4 bases and 3 bases, with 16 bases remaining between them. CDR1 is SGHDN, CDR2 FVKESK, per germline. Drawing the rest from reference TRBV14 and TRBJ2-7, the complete variable domain is EAGVTQFPSHSVIEKGQTVTLRCDPISGHDNLYWYRRVMGKEIKFLLHFVKESKQDESGMPNNRFLAERTGGTYSTLKVQPAELEDSGVYFCASSPLQGLVYEQYFGPGTRLTVT.

In its sample, this clone was seen a few times. The rearrangement links TRBV19 to TRBJ2-1; possible D gene TRBD1, 6 bases. Germline loops: CDR1 LNHDA, CDR2 SQIVND (reference sequence). The V end lost 3 bases, the J end lost 0 bases, and 9 bases lay between the germline ends. This CDR3 region has 15 residues. CDR3 sequence (DNA): TGTGCCAGTAGTATGACAGGATACTCCTACAATGAGCAGTTCTTC. This codes for CASSMTGYSYNEQFF.